The rows below give T cell receptor beta chains drawn from one sample of a study of cytomegalovirus exposure and HLA in healthy donors. Data came from immunoSEQ multiplex PCR; TCRdb stores just in-frame clones and leaves some out. The sample records over 150,000 clones, 82% being singletons. The specimen was PBMCs. The receptors were gathered from a boy aged 2 to 10 in good health and CMV-seronegative. CDR3s include the opening cysteine and the closing phenylalanine or tryptophan. D genes are given only for firm matches.

d_gene	v_gene	CDR3aa
-	TRBV9	CASSVGWTSPGDNYGYTF
TRBD1	TRBV5-4	CASSSGTAKLYEQYF
TRBD2	TRBV18	CASSPGGLAGVLQYF
-	TRBV12-5	CASGSEGNQPQHF
TRBD1	TRBV6-5	CASRSLQGIGGYTF
TRBD2	TRBV7-2	CASSLLGPSGGRGEQFF
-	TRBV29-1	CSVDDPDRSSGNTIYF
-	TRBV5-1	CASLARGGGELFF
-	TRBV5-1	CASSFEVAGDSNQPQHF
TRBD1	TRBV19	CASSTRQGALNKEKLFF
-	TRBV7-2	CASSLGGGRNYGYTF
-	TRBV4-1	CASSQVTNKVGTEAFF
-	TRBV19	CASSPRGGSEQYF
-	TRBV6-1	CASSESVTYEQYF
TRBD1	TRBV29-1	CSVNRGWGEQFF
TRBD2	TRBV29-1	CSARAGGSYNEQFF
-	TRBV9	CASSGEYGAGPQYF
TRBD1	TRBV7-9	CASSPRDRADGDIQYF
TRBD2	TRBV11-2	CASSLGLAADEQFF
TRBD1	TRBV11-2	CASSRSGTGVVGTEAFF